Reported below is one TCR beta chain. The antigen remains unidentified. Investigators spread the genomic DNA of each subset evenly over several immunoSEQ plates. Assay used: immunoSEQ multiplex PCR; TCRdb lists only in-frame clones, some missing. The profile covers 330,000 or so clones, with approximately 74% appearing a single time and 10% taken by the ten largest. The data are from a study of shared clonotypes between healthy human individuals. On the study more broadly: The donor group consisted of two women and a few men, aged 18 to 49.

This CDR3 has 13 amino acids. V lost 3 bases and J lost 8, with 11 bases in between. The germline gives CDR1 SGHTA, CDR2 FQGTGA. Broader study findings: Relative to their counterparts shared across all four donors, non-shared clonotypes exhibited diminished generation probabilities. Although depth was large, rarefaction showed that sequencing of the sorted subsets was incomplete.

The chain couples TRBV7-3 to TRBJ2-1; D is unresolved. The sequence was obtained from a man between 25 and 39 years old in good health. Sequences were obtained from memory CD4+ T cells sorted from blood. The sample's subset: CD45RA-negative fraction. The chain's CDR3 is CASSLAPGYEQFF. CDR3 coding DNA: TGTGCCAGCAGCTTGGCCCCCGGCTATGAGCAGTTCTTC.